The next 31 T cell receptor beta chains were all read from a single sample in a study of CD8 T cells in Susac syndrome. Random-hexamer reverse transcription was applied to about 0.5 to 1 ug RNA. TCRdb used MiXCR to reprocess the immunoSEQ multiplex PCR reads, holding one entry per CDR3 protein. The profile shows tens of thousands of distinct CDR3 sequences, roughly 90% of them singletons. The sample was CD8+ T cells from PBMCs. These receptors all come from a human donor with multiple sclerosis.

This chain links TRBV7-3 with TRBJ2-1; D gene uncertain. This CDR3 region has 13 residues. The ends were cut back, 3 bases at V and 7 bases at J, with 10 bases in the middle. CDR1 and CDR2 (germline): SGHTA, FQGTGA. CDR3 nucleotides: TGTGCCAGCAGCTTCGATGTGGGTAATGAGCAGTTCTTC. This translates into CASSFDVGNEQFF. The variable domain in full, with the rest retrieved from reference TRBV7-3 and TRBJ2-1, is GAGVSQTPSNKVTEKGKYVELRCDPISGHTALYWYRQSLGQGPEFLIYFQGTGAADDSGLPNDRFFAVRPEGSVSTLKIQRTERGDSAVYLCASSFDVGNEQFFGPGTRLTVL.

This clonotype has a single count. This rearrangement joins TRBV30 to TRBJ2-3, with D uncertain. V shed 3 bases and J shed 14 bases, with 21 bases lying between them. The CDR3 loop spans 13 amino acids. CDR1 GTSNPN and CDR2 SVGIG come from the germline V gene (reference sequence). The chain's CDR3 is CAWSQTDPSTPYF. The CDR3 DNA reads TGTGCCTGGAGCCAAACGGACCCCTCCACCCCGTATTTT.

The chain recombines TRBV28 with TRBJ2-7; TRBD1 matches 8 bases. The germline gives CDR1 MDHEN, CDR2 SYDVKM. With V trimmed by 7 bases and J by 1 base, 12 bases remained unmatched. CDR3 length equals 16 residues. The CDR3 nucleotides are TGTGCCAGCAACAGGGGACAGGAAGAACTTTCCTACGAGCAGTACTTC. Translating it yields CASNRGQEELSYEQYF.

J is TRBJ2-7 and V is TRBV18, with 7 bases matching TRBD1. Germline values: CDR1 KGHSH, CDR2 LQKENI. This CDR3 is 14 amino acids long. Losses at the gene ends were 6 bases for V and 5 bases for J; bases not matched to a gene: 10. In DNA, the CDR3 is TGTGCCAGCTCCCGGCCGGGACAGTCTGACGAGCAGTACTTC. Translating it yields CASSRPGQSDEQYF.

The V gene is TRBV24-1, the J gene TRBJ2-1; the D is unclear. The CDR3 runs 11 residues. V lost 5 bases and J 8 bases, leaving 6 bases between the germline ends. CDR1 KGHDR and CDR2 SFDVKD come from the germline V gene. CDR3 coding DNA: TGTGCCACCAGTGGGGTGGATGAGCAGTTCTTC. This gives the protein CATSGVDEQFF.

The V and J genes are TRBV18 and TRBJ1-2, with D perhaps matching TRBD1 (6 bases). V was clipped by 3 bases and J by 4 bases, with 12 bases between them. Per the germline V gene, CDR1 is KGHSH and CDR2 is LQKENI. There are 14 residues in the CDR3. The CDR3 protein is CASSPGGHGYGYTF. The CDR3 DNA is TGTGCCAGCTCACCGGGGGGGCACGGCTATGGCTACACCTTC.

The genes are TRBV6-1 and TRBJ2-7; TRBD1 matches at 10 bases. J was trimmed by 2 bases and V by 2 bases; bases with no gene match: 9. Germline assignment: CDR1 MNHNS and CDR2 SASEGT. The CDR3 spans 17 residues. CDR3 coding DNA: TGTGCCAGCAGTGAAAGTACCTCCGGGACAGGGGCCTACGAGCAGTACTTC. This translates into CASSESTSGTGAYEQYF.

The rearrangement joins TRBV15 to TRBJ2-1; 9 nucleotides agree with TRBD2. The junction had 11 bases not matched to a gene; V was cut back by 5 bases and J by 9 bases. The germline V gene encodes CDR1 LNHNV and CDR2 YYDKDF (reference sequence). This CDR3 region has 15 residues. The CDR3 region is CATSLWREGWGEQFF. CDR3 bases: TGTGCCACCAGCCTTTGGCGGGAGGGCTGGGGTGAGCAGTTCTTC.

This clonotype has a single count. The CDR3 nucleotides are TGTGCCAGCAGCCCTGGGGGTATCGGTGAGCAGTTCTTC. Its protein product is CASSPGGIGEQFF. The chain couples TRBV7-3 to TRBJ2-1; D may be TRBD1 or TRBD2 (5 bases each). Trimming stripped 5 bases from V and 9 bases from J, with 14 bases between. The CDR3 covers 13 residues. CDR1 and CDR2 (germline): SGHTA, FQGTGA.

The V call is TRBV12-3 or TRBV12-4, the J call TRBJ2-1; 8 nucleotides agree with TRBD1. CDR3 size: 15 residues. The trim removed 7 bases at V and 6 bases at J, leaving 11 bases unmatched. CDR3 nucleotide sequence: TGTGCCAGCACCCGGTTCGGGACAGGTCTCAATGAGCAGTTCTTC. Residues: CASTRFGTGLNEQFF.

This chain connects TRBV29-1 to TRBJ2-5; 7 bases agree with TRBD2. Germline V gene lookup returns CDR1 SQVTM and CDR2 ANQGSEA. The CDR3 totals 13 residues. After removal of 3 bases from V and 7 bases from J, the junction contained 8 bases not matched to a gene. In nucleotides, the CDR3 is TGCAGCGTTGAGGCGGTTGAGCGGGGGACCCAGTACTTC. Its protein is CSVEAVERGTQYF.

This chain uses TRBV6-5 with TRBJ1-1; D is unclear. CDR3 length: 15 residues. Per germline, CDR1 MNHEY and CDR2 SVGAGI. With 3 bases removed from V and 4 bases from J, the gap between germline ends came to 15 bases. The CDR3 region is CASSYSGAGVTEAFF. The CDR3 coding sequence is TGTGCCAGCAGTTATTCGGGAGCTGGGGTCACTGAAGCTTTCTTT.

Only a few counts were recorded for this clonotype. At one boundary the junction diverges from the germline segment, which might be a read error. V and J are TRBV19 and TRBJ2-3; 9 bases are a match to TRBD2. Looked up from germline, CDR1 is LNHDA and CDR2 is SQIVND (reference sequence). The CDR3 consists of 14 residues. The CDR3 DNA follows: TGTGCCAGTAGCATAGCGGGGGGCACAGATACGCAGTATTTT. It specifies CASSIAGGTDTQYF.

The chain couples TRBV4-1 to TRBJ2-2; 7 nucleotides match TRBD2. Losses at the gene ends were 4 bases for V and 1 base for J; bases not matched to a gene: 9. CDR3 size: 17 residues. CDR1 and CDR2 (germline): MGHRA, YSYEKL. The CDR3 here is CASSPYGLVGNTGELFF. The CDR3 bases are TGCGCCAGCAGCCCATACGGACTAGTGGGGAACACCGGGGAGCTGTTTTTT.

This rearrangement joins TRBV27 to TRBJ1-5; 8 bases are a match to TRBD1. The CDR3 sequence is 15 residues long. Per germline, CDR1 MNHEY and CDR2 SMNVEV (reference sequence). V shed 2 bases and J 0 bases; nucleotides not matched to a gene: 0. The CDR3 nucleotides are TGTGCCAGCAGTTTAGGGACAGGTAGCAATCAGCCCCAGCATTTT. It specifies CASSLGTGSNQPQHF.

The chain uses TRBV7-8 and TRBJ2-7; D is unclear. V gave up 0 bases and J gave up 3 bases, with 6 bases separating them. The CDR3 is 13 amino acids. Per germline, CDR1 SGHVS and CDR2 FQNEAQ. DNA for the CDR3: TGTGCCAGCAGCTTAGCGCTTTACTACGAGCAGTACTTC. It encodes CASSLALYYEQYF.

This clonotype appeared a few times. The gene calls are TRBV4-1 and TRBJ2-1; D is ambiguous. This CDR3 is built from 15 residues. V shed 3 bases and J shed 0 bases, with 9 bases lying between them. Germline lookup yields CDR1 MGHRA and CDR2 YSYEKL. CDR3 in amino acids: CASSQLESSYNEQFF. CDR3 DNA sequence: TGCGCCAGCAGCCAGCTTGAGAGCTCCTACAATGAGCAGTTCTTC.

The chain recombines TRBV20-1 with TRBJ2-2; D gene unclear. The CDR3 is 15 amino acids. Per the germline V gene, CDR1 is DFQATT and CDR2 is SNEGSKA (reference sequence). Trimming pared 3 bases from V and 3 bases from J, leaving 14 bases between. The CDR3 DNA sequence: TGCAGTGCTAGGAAACGAGGCGTTTACACCGGGGAGCTGTTTTTT. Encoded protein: CSARKRGVYTGELFF.

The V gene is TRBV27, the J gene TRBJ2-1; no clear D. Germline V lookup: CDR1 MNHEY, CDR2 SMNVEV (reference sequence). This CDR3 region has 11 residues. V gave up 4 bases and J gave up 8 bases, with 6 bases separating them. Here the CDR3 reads CASSSTDEQFF. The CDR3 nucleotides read TGTGCCAGCAGTTCTACGGATGAGCAGTTCTTC.

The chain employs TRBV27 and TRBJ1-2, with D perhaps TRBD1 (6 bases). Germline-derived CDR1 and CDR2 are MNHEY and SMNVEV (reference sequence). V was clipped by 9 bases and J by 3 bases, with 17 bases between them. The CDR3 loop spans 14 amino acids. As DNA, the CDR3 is TGTGCCAGTGGGGACCTACAGGGCTACTATGGCTACACCTTC. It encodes CASGDLQGYYGYTF.

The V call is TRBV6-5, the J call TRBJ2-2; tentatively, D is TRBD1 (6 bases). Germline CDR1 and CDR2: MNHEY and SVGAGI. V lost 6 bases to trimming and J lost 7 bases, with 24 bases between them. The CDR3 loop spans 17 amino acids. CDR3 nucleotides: TGTGCCAGCAGCTATGGGATGCAGGGGCTAACTGACGGGGAGCTGTTTTTT. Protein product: CASSYGMQGLTDGELFF.

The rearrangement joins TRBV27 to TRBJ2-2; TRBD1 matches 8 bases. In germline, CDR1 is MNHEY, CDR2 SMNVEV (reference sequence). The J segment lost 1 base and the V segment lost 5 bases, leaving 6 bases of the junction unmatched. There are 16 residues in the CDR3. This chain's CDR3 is CASSLWTGQNTGELFF. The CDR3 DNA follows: TGTGCCAGCAGTCTATGGACAGGGCAGAACACCGGGGAGCTGTTTTTT.

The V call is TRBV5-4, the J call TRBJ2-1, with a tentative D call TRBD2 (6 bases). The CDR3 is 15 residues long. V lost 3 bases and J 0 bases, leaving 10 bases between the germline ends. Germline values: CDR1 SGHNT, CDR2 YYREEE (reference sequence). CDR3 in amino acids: CASSWTTHSYNEQFF. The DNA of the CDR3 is TGTGCCAGCAGCTGGACTACTCACTCCTACAATGAGCAGTTCTTC.

The CDR3: CASSQVSAAEQYF. CDR3 coding DNA: TGCGCCAGCAGCCAAGTCTCAGCGGCCGAGCAGTACTTC. The rearrangement joins TRBV4-3 to TRBJ2-7; TRBD2 is a possible D gene (5 bases). The V end lost 1 base, the J end lost 6 bases, and 10 bases lay between the germline ends. Germline-derived CDR1 and CDR2 are LGHNA and YSLEER. The CDR3 is 13 residues long.

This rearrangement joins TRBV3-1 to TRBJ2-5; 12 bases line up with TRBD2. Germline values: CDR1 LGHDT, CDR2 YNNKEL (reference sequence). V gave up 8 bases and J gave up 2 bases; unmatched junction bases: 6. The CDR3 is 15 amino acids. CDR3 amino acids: CASDTGLAGQETQYF. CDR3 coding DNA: TGTGCCAGCGATACCGGACTAGCGGGGCAAGAGACCCAGTACTTC.

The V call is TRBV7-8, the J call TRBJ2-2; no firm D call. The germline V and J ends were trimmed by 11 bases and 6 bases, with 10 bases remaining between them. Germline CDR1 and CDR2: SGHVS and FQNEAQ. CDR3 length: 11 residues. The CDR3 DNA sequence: TGTGCCTTCCCCTCCGCCGGGGAGCTGTTTTTT. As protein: CAFPSAGELFF.

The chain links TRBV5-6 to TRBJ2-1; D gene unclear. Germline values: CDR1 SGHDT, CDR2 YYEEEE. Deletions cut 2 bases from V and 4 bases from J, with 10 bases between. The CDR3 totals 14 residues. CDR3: CASSFLGGYNEQFF. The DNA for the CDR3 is TGTGCCAGCAGCTTTCTGGGTGGGTACAATGAGCAGTTCTTC. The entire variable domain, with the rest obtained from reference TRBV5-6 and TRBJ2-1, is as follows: DAGVTQSPTHLIKTRGQQVTLRCSPKSGHDTVSWYQQALGQGPQFIFQYYEEEERQRGNFPDRFSGHQFPNYSSELNVNALLLGDSALYLCASSFLGGYNEQFFGPGTRLTVL.

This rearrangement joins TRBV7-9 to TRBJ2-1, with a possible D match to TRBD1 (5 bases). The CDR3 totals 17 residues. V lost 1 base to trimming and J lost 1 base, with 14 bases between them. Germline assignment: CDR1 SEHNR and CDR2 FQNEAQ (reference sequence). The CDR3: CASSLEARGRSYNEQFF. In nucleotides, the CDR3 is TGTGCCAGCAGCTTAGAGGCTAGGGGAAGATCCTACAATGAGCAGTTCTTC.

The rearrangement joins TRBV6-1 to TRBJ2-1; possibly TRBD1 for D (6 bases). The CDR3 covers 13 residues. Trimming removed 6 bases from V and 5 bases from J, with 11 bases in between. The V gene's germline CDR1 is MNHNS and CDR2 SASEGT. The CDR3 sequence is CASRNTGNNEQFF. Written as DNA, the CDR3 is TGTGCCAGCAGAAATACAGGGAACAATGAGCAGTTCTTC.

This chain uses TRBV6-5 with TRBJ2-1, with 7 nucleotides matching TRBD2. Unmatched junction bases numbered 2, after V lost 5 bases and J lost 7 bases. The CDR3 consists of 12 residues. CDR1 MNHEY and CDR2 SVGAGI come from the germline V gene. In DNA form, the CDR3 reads TGTGCCAGCAGTGTTAGCGGGAATGAGCAGTTCTTC. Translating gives CASSVSGNEQFF.

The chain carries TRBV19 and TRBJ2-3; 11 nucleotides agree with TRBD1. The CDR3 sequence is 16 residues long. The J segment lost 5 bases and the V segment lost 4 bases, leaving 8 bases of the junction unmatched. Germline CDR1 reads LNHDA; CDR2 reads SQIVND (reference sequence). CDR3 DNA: TGTGCCAGTAGTACGGAGGGACAGGGGGTTAAAGATACGCAGTATTTT. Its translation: CASSTEGQGVKDTQYF.